One sample yielded the 18 T cell receptor beta chains listed below, sequenced in a study of blood T cell repertoires in COVID-19. Assay used: immunoSEQ multiplex PCR; TCRdb lists only in-frame clones, some missing. The data contain under 250,000 clones, around 82% of them seen just once; the ten biggest clones take up around 4%. The sequenced material came from peripheral blood. These receptors originate from a man in his fifties or sixties with active or convalescent COVID-19.

The rearrangement links TRBV6-2 or TRBV6-3 to TRBJ2-1, with TRBD1 as a possible D gene (5 bases). Trimming removed 2 bases from V and 7 bases from J, with 12 bases in between. Germline V gene lookup returns CDR1 MNHEY and CDR2 SVGEGT. This CDR3 is built from 14 residues. CDR3 residues: CASSYEGHPNEQFF. The CDR3 region has the DNA TGTGCCAGCAGTTACGAAGGACACCCAAATGAGCAGTTCTTC.

The genes are TRBV30 and TRBJ1-5; TRBD1 agrees at 7 bases. This CDR3 region has 14 residues. CDR1 is GTSNPN, CDR2 SVGIG, per germline (reference sequence). The J segment lost 5 bases and the V segment lost 1 base, leaving 5 bases of the junction unmatched. The CDR3 spells CAWSARQGYQPQHF. Here the CDR3 DNA reads TGTGCCTGGAGTGCCCGACAGGGTTATCAGCCCCAGCATTTT.

The rearrangement joins TRBV11-1 to TRBJ1-2; possible D gene TRBD1, 6 bases. In germline, CDR1 is SGHAT, CDR2 FQDESV (reference sequence). The CDR3 loop spans 15 amino acids. Trimming left V 3 bases short and J 6 bases short, with 17 bases between. CDR3 DNA sequence: TGTGCCAGCAGCTTTGGGGGCAGGGAAGGACATGGCTACACCTTC. Its translation: CASSFGGREGHGYTF.

The chain combines TRBV27 with TRBJ2-7; 12 nucleotides align to TRBD2. Germline assignment: CDR1 MNHEY and CDR2 SMNVEV (reference sequence). The length of the CDR3 is 16 residues. J was trimmed by 1 base and V by 4 bases; bases with no gene match: 5. CDR3 in amino acids: CASSSQTSGRSYEQYF. CDR3 sequence (DNA): TGTGCCAGCAGTTCGCAGACTAGCGGGAGATCCTACGAGCAGTACTTC.

The rearrangement uses TRBV3-1 (or the pseudogene TRBV3-2) and TRBJ1-1; 10 nucleotides line up with TRBD1. The ends lost 3 bases at V and 9 bases at J; junction bases unmatched: 1. Per the germline V gene, CDR1 is LGHDT and CDR2 is YNNKEL (reference sequence). The CDR3 has 12 amino acids. As DNA, the CDR3 is TGTGCCAGCAGCCAGGACAGGGGGAAAGCTTTCTTT. Amino acids: CASSQDRGKAFF.

The chain couples TRBV5-8 to TRBJ1-2; D may be TRBD1 (5 bases). Germline V CDR1 and CDR2: SGHTS, YDEGEE. CDR3 size: 14 residues. Trimming removed 4 bases at V and 5 bases at J, with 15 bases between. The CDR3 region is CASSNTFKGYGYTF. CDR3 DNA: TGTGCCAGCAGCAACACGTTTAAGGGGTATGGCTACACCTTC.

The J gene is TRBJ2-7, the V gene TRBV10-3; TRBD1 aligns across 9 bases. The CDR3 is made up of 13 amino acids. V was pared by 6 bases and J by 5 bases, with 5 bases of the junction left unmatched. Germline V gene data show CDR1 as ENHRY and CDR2 as SYGVKD. The CDR3 protein is CAIRGQGSDEQYF. CDR3 in DNA: TGTGCCATCAGAGGACAGGGGTCGGACGAGCAGTACTTC.

CDR3 residues: CASSWSSGYEQYF. As DNA, the CDR3 is TGTGCCAGCAGCTGGTCTAGCGGCTACGAGCAGTACTTC. This rearrangement joins TRBV7-3 to TRBJ2-7; TRBD2 matches at 7 bases. This CDR3 is 13 amino acids long. Looked up from germline, CDR1 is SGHTA and CDR2 is FQGTGA. V lost 4 bases, J lost 3 bases, and 3 bases stayed unmatched.

V and J are TRBV13 and TRBJ2-5; 12 nucleotides agree with TRBD2. Germline CDR1 reads PRHDT; CDR2 reads FYEKMQ (reference sequence). The V and J ends lost 4 bases and 2 bases, in that order; junction bases with no gene match: 2. The CDR3 sequence is 15 residues long. CDR3 amino acids: CASSSGLAGQETQYF. In DNA, the CDR3 is TGTGCCAGCAGCTCGGGACTAGCGGGTCAAGAGACCCAGTACTTC.

The CDR3 DNA follows: TGCGCCAGCAGCGGGGACAGCCAAAGCAATCAGCCCCAGCATTTT. Its translation: CASSGDSQSNQPQHF. V usage is TRBV5-1 and J usage is TRBJ1-5, with 7 bases aligning to TRBD1. CDR3 length: 15 residues. The V and J ends lost 4 bases and 1 base, in that order; junction bases with no gene match: 5. Per germline, CDR1 SGHRS and CDR2 YFSETQ.

The J gene is TRBJ1-1, the V gene TRBV19, with 12 bases identical to TRBD1. Trimming at V came to 4 bases and at J to 5 bases, leaving 5 bases not matched to a gene. Germline V gene sequence: CDR1 LNHDA, CDR2 SQIVND (reference sequence). The CDR3 extends over 15 amino acids. CDR3 DNA sequence: TGTGCCAGTAGTAGGGGGGACAGGGGGCGAACTGAAGCTTTCTTT. Protein: CASSRGDRGRTEAFF. The full variable domain, completed using reference TRBV19 and TRBJ1-1, is DGGITQSPKYLFRKEGQNVTLSCEQNLNHDAMYWYRQDPGQGLRLIYYSQIVNDFQKGDIAEGYSVSREKKESFPLTVTSAQKNPTAFYLCASSRGDRGRTEAFFGQGTRLTVV.

This chain connects TRBV12-3 or TRBV12-4 to TRBJ2-1, with 14 bases identical to TRBD2. This CDR3 is built from 13 residues. Trimming removed 10 bases from V and 9 bases from J; junction bases left unmatched: 5. The CDR3: CATGLAGAGEQFF. The CDR3, as DNA: TGTGCCACGGGACTAGCGGGGGCGGGTGAGCAGTTCTTC.

The chain combines TRBV6-5 with TRBJ1-5; perhaps TRBD1 as D (6 bases). V was shortened by 5 bases and J by 0 bases, with 11 bases between the two germline ends. The germline gives CDR1 MNHEY, CDR2 SVGAGI. CDR3 size: 15 residues. Here the CDR3 reads CASSPGQYSNQPQHF. The CDR3 bases are TGTGCCAGCAGTCCCGGACAGTATAGCAATCAGCCCCAGCATTTT.

The V gene is TRBV29-1, the J gene TRBJ2-5; 8 bases line up with TRBD2. This CDR3 contains 14 residues. Germline CDR1 and CDR2: SQVTM and ANQGSEA. J lost 4 bases, V lost 7 bases, and 11 bases had no gene match. The CDR3 nucleotides are TGCAGCGGCGCCCCGCGGGGGGTGGGAGAGACCCAGTACTTC. This encodes CSGAPRGVGETQYF.

The V gene is TRBV15, the J gene TRBJ1-1, with a possible D match to TRBD1 (6 bases). V dropped 7 bases and J dropped 4 bases, with 16 bases sitting between them. The CDR3 sequence is 14 residues long. Germline V gives CDR1 LNHNV, CDR2 YYDKDF (reference sequence). The CDR3: CATMGGGALTEAFF. The CDR3 region has the DNA TGTGCCACCATGGGAGGGGGGGCACTCACTGAAGCTTTCTTT. Supplemented by reference TRBV15 and TRBJ1-1, the full variable domain reads DAMVIQNPRYQVTQFGKPVTLSCSQTLNHNVMYWYQQKSSQAPKLLFHYYDKDFNNEADTPDNFQSRRPNTSFCFLDIRSPGLGDTAMYLCATMGGGALTEAFFGQGTRLTVV.

This rearrangement joins TRBV10-3 to TRBJ1-6, with 10 bases fitting TRBD1. The germline CDR1 and CDR2 sequences are ENHRY and SYGVKD. V lost 3 bases, J lost 13 bases, and 12 bases stayed unmatched. The CDR3 is made up of 16 amino acids. The CDR3 DNA reads TGTGCCATCAGTGACCCCCGACAGGGGGCCCTATTTCCCCTCCACTTT. Residues: CAISDPRQGALFPLHF.

This clone showed up just a few times. This chain connects TRBV6-2 or TRBV6-3 to TRBJ1-6; 8 bases agree with TRBD1. Trimming took 5 bases from V and 11 from J; bases not matched to a gene: 11. The CDR3 has 15 amino acids. Germline lookup yields CDR1 MNHEY and CDR2 SVGEGT. CDR3 residues: CASSRRQGRATPLHF. In nucleotides, the CDR3 is TGTGCCAGCAGTCGGCGACAGGGGCGCGCTACACCCCTCCACTTT.

The chain is built from TRBV5-4 and TRBJ2-5, with TRBD2 identical over 7 bases. Germline V gene sequence: CDR1 SGHNT, CDR2 YYREEE (reference sequence). This CDR3 has 15 amino acids. With V trimmed by 2 bases and J by 5 bases, 9 bases remained unmatched. In nucleotides, the CDR3 is TGTGCCAGCAGCTTAAACCGAAGGGAGGGGGAGACCCAGTACTTC. This gives the protein CASSLNRREGETQYF.